This T cell receptor (beta chain) was retrieved from a study of neoadjuvant anti-PD-1 for oral cavity cancer. Study-wide background: Non-progressing patients received a fourth nivolumab dose near day 43, then surgery on days 50-56.

Data came from immunoSEQ multiplex PCR; TCRdb stores just in-frame clones and leaves some out. The table lists about 68,000 clones, approximately 81% of them singletons. Germline V lookup: CDR1 SGHRS, CDR2 YFSETQ. The CDR3 loop spans 15 amino acids. V was trimmed by 1 base and J by 2 bases, leaving 9 bases between them. The time point is: after neoadjuvant nivolumab, at surgical resection. Specimen: PBMCs, collected after nivolumab (anti-PD-1) treatment. The TCR was taken from a person aged 35-79 years with oral cavity squamous cell carcinoma. V and J are TRBV5-1 and TRBJ2-2; TRBD1 might be the D (5 bases). CDR3 loop: CASSLSDSNTGELFF. Written as DNA, the CDR3 is TGCGCCAGCAGCTTGTCCGACAGCAACACCGGGGAGCTGTTTTTT.